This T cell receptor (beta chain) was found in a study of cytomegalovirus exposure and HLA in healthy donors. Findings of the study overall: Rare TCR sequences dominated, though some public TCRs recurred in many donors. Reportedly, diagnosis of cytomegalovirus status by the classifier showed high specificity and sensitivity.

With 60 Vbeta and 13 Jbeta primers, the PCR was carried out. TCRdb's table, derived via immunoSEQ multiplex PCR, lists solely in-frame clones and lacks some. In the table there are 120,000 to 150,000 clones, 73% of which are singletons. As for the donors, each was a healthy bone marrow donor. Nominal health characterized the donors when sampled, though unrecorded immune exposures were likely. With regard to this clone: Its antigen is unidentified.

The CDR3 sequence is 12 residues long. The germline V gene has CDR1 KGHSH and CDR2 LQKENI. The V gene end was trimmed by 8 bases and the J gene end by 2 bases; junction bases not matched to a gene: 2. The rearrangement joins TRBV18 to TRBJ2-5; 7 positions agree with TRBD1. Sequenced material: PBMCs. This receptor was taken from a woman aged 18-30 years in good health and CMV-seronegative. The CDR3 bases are TGTGCCAGCGGGGGACAGCAAGAGACCCAGTACTTC. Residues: CASGGQQETQYF.